This TCR beta chain emerged from a study of T-cell reconstitution after alpha-beta-depleted transplantation in children. Losses at the gene ends were 4 bases for V and 4 bases for J; bases not matched to a gene: 5. Germline CDR1 reads SGHTA; CDR2 reads FQGNSA. The CDR3 spans 16 residues. Library preparation (for TCRbeta) was performed with unique molecular identifiers. TCRdb fed the PCR reads into MiXCR, producing one record per CDR3 protein. The table records fewer than 1 million distinct CDR3 sequences, 16% of them present only once. This clonotype was seen many times. The chain carries TRBV7-2 and TRBJ2-1, with TRBD2 matching 12 bases. Sequenced here: PBMCs, mostly from graft donor cells, sampled 360 days after TCRalphabeta/CD19-depleted stem cell transplant. This receptor was identified in a male patient younger than 18 who had a stem cell transplant for acute lymphoblastic leukemia, so the T cells may come from the graft donor. CDR3 DNA: TGTGCCAGCAGCTCTAGCGGGAGGGCCTATTACAATGAGCAGTTCTTC. This sequence encodes CASSSSGRAYYNEQFF.